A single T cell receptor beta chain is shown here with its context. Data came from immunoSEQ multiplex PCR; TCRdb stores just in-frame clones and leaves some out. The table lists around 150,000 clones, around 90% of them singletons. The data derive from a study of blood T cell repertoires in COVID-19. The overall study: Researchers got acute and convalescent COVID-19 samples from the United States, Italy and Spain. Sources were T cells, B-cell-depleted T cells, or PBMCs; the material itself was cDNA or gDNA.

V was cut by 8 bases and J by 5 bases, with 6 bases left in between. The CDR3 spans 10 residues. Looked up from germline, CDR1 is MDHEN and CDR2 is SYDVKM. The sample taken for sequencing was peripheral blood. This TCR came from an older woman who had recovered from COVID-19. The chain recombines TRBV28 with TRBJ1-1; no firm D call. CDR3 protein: CASSSTEAFF. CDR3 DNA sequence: TGTGCCAGCTCCAGTACTGAAGCTTTCTTT.